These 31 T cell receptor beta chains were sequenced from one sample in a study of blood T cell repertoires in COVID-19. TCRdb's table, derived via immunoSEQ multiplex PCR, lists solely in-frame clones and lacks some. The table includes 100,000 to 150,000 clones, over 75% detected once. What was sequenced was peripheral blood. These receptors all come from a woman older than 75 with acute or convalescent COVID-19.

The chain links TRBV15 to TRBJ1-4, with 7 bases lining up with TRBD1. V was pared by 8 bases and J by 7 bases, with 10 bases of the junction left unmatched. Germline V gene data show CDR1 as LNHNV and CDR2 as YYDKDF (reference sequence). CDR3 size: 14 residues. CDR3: CATLSVRGAEKLFF. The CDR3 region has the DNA TGTGCCACCCTTTCTGTCAGGGGGGCTGAAAAACTGTTTTTT. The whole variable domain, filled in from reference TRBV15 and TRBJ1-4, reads DAMVIQNPRYQVTQFGKPVTLSCSQTLNHNVMYWYQQKSSQAPKLLFHYYDKDFNNEADTPDNFQSRRPNTSFCFLDIRSPGLGDTAMYLCATLSVRGAEKLFFGSGTQLSVL.

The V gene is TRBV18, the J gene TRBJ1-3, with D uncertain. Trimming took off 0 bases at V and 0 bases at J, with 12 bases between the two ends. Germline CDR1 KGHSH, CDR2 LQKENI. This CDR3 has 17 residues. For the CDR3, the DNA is TGTGCCAGCTCACCACCGATGGGAGTTCGCTCTGGAAACACCATATATTTT. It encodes CASSPPMGVRSGNTIYF.

CDR3 nucleotides: TGTGCCAGCTCACCGCGGGGGAACCTGAACACTGAAGCTTTCTTT. It translates to CASSPRGNLNTEAFF. The chain joins TRBV18 to TRBJ1-1, with a weak D call TRBD1 (5 bases). The ends were cut back, 3 bases at V and 0 bases at J, with 11 bases in the middle. The CDR3 covers 15 residues. Germline V gene data show CDR1 as KGHSH and CDR2 as LQKENI.

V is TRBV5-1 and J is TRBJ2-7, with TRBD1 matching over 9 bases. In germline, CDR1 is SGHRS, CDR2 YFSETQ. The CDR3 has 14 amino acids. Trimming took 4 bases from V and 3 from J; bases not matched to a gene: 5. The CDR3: CASSVRDRDYEQYF. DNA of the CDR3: TGCGCCAGCAGCGTCCGGGACAGGGACTACGAGCAGTACTTC.

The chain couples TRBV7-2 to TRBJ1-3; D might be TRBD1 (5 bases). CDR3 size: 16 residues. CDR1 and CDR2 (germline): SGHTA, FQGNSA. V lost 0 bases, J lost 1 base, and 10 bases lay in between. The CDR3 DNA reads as TGTGCCAGCAGCTTAGCAATTTCAGGGTCTGGAAACACCATATATTTT. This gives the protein CASSLAISGSGNTIYF.

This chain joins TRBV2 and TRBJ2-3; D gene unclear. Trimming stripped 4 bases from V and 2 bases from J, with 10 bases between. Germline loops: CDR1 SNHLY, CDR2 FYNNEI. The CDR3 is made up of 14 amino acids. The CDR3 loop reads CASSVEQHTDTQYF. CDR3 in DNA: TGTGCCAGCAGTGTGGAACAGCACACAGATACGCAGTATTTT.

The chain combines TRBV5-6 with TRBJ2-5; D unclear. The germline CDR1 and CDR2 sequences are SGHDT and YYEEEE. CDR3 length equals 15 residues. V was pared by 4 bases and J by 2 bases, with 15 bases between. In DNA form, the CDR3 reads TGTGCCAGCAGCATCACGGGTCTGAGTCAAGAGACCCAGTACTTC. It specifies CASSITGLSQETQYF.

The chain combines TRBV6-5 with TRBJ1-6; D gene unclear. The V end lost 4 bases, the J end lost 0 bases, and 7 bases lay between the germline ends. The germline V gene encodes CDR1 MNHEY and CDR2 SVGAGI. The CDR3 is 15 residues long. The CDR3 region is CASSLMSSYNSPLHF. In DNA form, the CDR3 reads TGTGCCAGCAGTTTGATGAGCTCCTATAATTCACCCCTCCACTTT.

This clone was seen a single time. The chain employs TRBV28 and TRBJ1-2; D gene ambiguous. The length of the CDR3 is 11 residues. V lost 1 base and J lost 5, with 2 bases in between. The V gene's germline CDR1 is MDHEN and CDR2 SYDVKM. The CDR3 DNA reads TGTGCCAGCAGTTTATCTTATGGCTACACCTTC. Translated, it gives CASSLSYGYTF.

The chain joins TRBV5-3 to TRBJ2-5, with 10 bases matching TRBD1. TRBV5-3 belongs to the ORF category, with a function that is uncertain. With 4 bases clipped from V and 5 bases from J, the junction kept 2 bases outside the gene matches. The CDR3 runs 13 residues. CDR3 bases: TGTGCCAGAAGCGAGGGACAGGGGGAGACCCAGTACTTC. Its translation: CARSEGQGETQYF.

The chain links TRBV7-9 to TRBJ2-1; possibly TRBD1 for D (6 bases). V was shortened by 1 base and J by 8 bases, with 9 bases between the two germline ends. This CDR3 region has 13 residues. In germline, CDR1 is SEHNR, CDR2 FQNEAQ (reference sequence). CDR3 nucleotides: TGTGCCAGCAGCTTAGATGGGGGCCATGAGCAGTTCTTC. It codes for CASSLDGGHEQFF. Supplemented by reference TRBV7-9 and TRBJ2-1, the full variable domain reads DTGVSQNPRHKITKRGQNVTFRCDPISEHNRLYWYRQTLGQGPEFLTYFQNEAQLEKSRLLSDRFSAERPKGSFSTLEIQRTEQGDSAMYLCASSLDGGHEQFFGPGTRLTVL.

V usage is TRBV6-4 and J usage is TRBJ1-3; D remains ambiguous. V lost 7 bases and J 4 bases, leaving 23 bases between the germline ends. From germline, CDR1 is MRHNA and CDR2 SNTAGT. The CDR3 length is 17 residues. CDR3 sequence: CASNPALAGPGGNTIYF. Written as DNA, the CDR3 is TGTGCCAGCAACCCGGCTCTTGCGGGTCCGGGAGGAAACACCATATATTTT.

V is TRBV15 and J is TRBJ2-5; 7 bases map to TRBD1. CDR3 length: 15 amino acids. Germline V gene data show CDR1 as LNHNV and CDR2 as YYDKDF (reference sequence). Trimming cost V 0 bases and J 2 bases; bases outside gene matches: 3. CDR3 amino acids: CATSREPRGQETQYF. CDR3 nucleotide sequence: TGTGCCACCAGCAGAGAGCCCAGGGGGCAAGAGACCCAGTACTTC.

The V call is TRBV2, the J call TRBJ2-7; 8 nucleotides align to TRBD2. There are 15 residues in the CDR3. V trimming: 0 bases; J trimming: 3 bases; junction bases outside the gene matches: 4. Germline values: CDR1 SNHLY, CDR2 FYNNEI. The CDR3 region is CASSEASGGFYEQYF. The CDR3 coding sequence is TGTGCCAGCAGTGAAGCGAGCGGGGGCTTCTACGAGCAGTACTTC.

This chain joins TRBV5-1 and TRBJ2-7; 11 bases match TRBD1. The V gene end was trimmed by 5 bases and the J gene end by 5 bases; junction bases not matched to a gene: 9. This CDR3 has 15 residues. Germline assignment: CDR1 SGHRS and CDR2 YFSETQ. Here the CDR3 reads CASSLSGQGVDEQYF. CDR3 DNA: TGCGCCAGCAGTCTGTCGGGACAGGGGGTCGACGAGCAGTACTTC.

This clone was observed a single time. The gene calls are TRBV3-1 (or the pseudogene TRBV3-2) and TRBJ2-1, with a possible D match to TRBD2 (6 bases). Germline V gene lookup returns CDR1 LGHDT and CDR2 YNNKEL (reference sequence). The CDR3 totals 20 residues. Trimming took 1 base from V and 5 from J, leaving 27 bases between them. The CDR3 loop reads CASSQGRGVFLGGFNNEQFF. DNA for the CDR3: TGTGCCAGCAGCCAAGGGCGCGGTGTCTTCTTGGGAGGATTCAACAATGAGCAGTTCTTC.

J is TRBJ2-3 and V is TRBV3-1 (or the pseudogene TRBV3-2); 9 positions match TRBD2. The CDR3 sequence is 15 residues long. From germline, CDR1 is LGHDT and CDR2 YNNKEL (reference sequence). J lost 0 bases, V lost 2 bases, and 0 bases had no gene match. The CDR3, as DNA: TGTGCCAGCAGCCAAACTAGCGGGAGCACAGATACGCAGTATTTT. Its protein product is CASSQTSGSTDTQYF.

The CDR3 region is CASSPATANYGYTF. In DNA form, the CDR3 reads TGTGCCAGCAGCCCGGCGACAGCCAACTATGGCTACACCTTC. The rearrangement links TRBV5-5 to TRBJ1-2; tentative D call: TRBD1 (5 bases). The germline V and J ends were trimmed by 4 bases and 2 bases, with 12 bases remaining between them. The CDR3 totals 14 residues. Germline V CDR1 and CDR2: SGHKS, YYEKEE (reference sequence).

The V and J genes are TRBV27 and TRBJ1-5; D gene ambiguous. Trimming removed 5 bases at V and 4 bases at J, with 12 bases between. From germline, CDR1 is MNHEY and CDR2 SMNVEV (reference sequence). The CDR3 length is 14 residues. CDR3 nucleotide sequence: TGTGCCAGCAGTCCAAGACGGGGAAATCAGCCCCAGCATTTT. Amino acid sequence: CASSPRRGNQPQHF.

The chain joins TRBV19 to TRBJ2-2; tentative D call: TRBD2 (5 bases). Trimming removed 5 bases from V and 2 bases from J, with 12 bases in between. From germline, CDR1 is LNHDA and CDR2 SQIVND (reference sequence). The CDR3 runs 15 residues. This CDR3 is CASSLRGINTGELFF. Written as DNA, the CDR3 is TGTGCCAGTAGTCTCCGAGGGATTAACACCGGGGAGCTGTTTTTT.

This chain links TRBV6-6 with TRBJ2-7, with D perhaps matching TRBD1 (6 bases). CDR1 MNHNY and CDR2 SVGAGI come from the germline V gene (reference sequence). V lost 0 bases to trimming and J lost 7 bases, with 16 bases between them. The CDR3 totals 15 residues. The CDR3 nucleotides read TGTGCCAGCAGTTACTCGAAGGCAGGGGAGTGGGAGCAGTACTTC. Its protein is CASSYSKAGEWEQYF.

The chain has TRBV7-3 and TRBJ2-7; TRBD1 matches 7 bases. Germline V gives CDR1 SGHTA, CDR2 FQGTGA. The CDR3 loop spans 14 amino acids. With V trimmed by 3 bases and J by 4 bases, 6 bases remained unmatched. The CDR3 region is CASSLQGDLYEQYF. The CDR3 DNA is TGTGCCAGCAGCTTGCAGGGGGACCTTTACGAGCAGTACTTC.

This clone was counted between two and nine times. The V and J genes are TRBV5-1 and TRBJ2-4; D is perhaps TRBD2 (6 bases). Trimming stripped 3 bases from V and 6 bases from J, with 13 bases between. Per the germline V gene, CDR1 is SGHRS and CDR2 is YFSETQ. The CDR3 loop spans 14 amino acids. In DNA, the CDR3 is TGCGCCAGCAGCTGGAGGCCGGAGGGAAACATTCAGTACTTC. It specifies CASSWRPEGNIQYF.

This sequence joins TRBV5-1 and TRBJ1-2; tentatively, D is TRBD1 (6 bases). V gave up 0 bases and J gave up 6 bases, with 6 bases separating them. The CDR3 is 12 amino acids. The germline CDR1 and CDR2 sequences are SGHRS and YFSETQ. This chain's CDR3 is CASSLAGDGYTF. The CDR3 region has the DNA TGCGCCAGCAGCTTGGCAGGGGATGGCTACACCTTC.

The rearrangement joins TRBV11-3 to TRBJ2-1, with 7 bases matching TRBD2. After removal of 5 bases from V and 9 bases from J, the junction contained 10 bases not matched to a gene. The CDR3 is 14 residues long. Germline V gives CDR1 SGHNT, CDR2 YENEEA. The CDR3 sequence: CASSRGGRALEQFF. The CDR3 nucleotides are TGTGCCAGCAGCCGTGGGGGGAGGGCGCTTGAGCAGTTCTTC.

The CDR3 sequence: CASSSQAPETQYF. The CDR3 DNA follows: TGTGCCAGCAGCTCTCAAGCCCCAGAGACCCAGTACTTC. This chain connects TRBV6-2 or TRBV6-3 to TRBJ2-5; no clear D. V lost 6 bases and J 4 bases, leaving 12 bases between the germline ends. Per germline, CDR1 MNHEY and CDR2 SVGEGT. The CDR3 consists of 13 residues.

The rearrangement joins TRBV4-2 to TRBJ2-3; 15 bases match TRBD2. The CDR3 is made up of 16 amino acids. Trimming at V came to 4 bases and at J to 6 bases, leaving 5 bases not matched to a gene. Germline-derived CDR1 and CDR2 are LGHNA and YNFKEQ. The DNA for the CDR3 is TGTGCCAGCAGCCGGACTAGCGGGAGGGCCGGTGATACGCAGTATTTT. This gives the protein CASSRTSGRAGDTQYF.

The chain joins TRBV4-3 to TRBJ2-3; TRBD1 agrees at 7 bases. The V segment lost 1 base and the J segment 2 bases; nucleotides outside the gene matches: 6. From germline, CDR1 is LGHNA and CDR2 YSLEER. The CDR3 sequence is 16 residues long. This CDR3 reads CASSQGRTGPTDTQYF. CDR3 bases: TGCGCCAGCAGCCAAGGGAGGACAGGACCCACAGATACGCAGTATTTT.

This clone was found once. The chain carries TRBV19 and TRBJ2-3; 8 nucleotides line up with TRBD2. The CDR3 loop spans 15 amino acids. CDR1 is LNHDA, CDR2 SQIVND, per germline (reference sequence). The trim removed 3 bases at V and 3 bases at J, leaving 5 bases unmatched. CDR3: CASSIRTSGTDTQYF. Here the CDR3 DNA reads TGTGCCAGTAGTATTCGTACTAGCGGAACAGATACGCAGTATTTT.

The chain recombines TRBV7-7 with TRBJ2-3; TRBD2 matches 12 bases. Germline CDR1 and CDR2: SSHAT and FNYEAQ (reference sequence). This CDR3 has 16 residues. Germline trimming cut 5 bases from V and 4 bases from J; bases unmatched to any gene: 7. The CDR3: CASSTGLAGGPDTQYF. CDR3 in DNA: TGTGCCAGCAGCACCGGGCTAGCGGGGGGGCCAGATACGCAGTATTTT.

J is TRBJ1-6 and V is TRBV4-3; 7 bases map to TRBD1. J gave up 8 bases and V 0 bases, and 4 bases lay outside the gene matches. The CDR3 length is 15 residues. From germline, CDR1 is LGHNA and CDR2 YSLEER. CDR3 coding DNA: TGCGCCAGCAGCCAAGAGGCCAGGGGGGATTCACCCCTCCACTTT. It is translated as CASSQEARGDSPLHF.